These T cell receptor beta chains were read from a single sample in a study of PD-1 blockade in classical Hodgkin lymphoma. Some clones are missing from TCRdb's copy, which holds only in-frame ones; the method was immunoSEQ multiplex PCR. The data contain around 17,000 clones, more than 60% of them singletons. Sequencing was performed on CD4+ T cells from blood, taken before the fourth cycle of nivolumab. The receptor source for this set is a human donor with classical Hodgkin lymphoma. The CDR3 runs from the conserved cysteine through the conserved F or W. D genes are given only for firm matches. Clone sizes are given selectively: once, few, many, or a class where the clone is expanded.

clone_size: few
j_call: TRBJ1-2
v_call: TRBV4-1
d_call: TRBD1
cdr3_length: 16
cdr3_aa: CASSQDSRQGIYGYTF
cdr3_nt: TGCGCCAGCAGCCAAGATTCGAGACAGGGAATCTATGGCTACACCTTC

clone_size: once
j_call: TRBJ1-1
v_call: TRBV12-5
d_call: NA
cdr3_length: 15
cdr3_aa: CASGLDLRGGTEAFF
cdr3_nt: TGTGCTAGTGGTTTGGATCTGCGCGGGGGCACTGAAGCTTTCTTT

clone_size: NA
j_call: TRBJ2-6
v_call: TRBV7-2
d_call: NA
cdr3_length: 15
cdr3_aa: CASSSWASGANVLTF
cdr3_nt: TGTGCCAGCAGCTCATGGGCCTCTGGGGCCAACGTCCTGACTTTC

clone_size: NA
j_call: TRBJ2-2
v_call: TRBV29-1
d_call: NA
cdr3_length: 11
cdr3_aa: CSVTGAGELFF
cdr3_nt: TGCAGCGTCACCGGGGCCGGGGAGCTGTTTTTT

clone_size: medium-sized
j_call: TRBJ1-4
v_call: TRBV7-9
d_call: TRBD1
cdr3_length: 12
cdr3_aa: CASSSVQGKLFF
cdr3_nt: TGTGCCAGCAGTTCCGTACAGGGGAAACTGTTTTTT

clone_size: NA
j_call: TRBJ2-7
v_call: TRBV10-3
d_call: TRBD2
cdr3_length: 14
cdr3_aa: CAISLAGGNYEQYF
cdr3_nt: TGTGCCATCAGCCTAGCGGGAGGGAACTACGAGCAGTACTTC

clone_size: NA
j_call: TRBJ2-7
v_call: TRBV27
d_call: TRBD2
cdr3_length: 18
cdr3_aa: CASRPLALAGGPSNEQYF
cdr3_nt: TGTGCCAGCAGGCCACTAGCCCTAGCGGGAGGGCCCTCGAACGAGCAGTACTTC

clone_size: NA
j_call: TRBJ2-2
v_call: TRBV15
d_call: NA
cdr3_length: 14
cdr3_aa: CATSIRDVSGELFF
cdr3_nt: TGTGCCACCAGCATACGGGACGTTTCCGGGGAGCTGTTTTTT

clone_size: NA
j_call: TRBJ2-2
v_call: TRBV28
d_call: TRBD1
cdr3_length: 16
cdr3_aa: CASTRGGHSNTGELFF
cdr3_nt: TGTGCCAGCACCAGAGGGGGCCACTCGAACACCGGGGAGCTGTTTTTT

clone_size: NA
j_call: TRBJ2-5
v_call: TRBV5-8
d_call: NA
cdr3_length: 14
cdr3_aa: CASSLVVGAETQYF
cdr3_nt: TGTGCCAGCAGCTTGGTGGTAGGGGCAGAGACCCAGTACTTC

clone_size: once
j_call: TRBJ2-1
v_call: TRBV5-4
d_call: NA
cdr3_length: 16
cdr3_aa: CASSLDGQISYNEQFF
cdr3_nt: TGTGCCAGCAGCTTGGATGGACAAATCTCCTACAATGAGCAGTTCTTC

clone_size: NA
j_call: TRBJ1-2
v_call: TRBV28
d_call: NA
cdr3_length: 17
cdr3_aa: CASSLSGFSGQHYGYTF
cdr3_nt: TGTGCCAGCAGTTTAAGCGGGTTTTCGGGACAACACTATGGCTACACCTTC

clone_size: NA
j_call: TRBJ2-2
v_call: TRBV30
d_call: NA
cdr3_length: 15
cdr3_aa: CAWSRGRRVTGELFF
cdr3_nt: TGTGCCTGGAGTCGTGGGCGTAGGGTCACCGGGGAGCTGTTTTTT

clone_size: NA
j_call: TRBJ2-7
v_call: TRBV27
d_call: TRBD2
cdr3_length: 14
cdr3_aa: CASRMTGGLYEQYF
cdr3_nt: TGTGCCAGCAGAATGACGGGGGGACTCTACGAGCAGTACTTC

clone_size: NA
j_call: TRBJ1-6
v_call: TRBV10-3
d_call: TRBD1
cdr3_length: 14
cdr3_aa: CAISQQGKGSPLHF
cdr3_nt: TGTGCCATCAGTCAACAGGGGAAGGGATCACCCCTCCACTTT

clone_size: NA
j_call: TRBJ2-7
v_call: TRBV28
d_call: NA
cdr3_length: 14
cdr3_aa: CASSLILPAARQYF
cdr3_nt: TGTGCCAGCAGTTTGATTCTTCCTGCAGCTAGGCAGTACTTC

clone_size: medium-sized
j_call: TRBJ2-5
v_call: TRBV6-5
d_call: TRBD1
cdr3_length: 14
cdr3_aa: CASSSGTGFGTQYF
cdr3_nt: TGTGCCAGCAGTTCCGGGACAGGGTTTGGGACCCAGTACTTC

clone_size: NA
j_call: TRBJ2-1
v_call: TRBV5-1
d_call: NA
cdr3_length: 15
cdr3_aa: CASSLSGGGYNEQFF
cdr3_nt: TGCGCCAGCAGCTTGTCCGGGGGAGGATACAATGAGCAGTTCTTC

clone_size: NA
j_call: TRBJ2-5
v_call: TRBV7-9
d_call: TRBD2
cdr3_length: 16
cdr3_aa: CASSLRPSGPQETQYF
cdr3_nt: TGTGCCAGCAGCTTAAGGCCTAGCGGACCTCAAGAGACCCAGTACTTC

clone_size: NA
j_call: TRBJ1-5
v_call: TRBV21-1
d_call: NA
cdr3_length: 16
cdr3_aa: CASSKVTGQATQPQHF
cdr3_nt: TGTGCCAGCAGCAAAGTAACGGGACAGGCAACTCAGCCCCAGCATTTT

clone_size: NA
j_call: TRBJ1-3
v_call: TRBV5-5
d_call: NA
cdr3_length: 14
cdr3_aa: CASSLGQLGNTIYF
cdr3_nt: TGTGCCAGCAGCTTGGGACAGCTTGGAAACACCATATATTTT

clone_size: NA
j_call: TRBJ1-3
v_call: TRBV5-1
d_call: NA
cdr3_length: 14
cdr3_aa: CASSPRDGGNTIYF
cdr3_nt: TGCGCCAGCAGCCCCCGGGACGGAGGAAACACCATATATTTT

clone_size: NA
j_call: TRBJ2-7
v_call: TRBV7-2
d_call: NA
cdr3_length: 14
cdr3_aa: CASSLVKRENEQYF
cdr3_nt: TGTGCCAGCAGCTTAGTTAAGAGGGAAAACGAGCAGTACTTC

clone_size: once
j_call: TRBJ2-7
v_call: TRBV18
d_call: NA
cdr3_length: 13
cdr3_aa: CASSPLGGYEQYF
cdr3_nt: TGTGCCAGCTCCCCTCTGGGGGGCTACGAGCAGTACTTC

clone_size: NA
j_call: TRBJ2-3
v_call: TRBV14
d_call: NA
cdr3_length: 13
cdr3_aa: CASSQGGGGTQYF
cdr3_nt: TGTGCCAGCAGCCAAGGAGGAGGGGGCACGCAGTATTTT

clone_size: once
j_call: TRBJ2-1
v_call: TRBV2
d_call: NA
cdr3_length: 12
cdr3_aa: CASSEAGREQFF
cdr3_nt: TGTGCCAGCAGTGAAGCGGGGCGGGAGCAGTTCTTC